The 30 T cell receptor beta chains below all came from one sample that was sequenced in a study of molecular identifiers for immune sequencing clone quantification (dated by TCRdb to 2016 to 2019). Receptors were amplified or captured by PCR. Sequencing used a NextSeq 500. Using fastp at Q25 and MiXCR, TCRdb reprocessed the public reads and kept productive beta chains. Here each entry gathers all rows of one CDR3 protein and keeps the most common genes and DNA. The sample records fewer than 350,000 distinct CDR3 sequences, roughly a quarter of which are singletons. Roughly 0.7% of the sample goes to the ten largest clones. Sequenced: naive CD8+ T cells from blood, with Jurkat cell RNA spiked in. Explained via the paper, the cell subset or site label denotes: FACS-sorted CD8+CD4-CCR7+CD45RA+ naive T cells. These receptors came from a human donor in good health. Some libraries in this study had Jurkat cell RNA spiked in.

The gene calls are TRBV6-5 and TRBJ2-2; TRBD1 agrees at 7 bases. Germline values: CDR1 MNHEY, CDR2 SVGAGI. The CDR3 sequence is 14 residues long. Trimming cost V 4 bases and J 5 bases; bases outside gene matches: 4. CDR3 DNA sequence: TGTGCCAGCAGTTGGGGACAGTTGACCGGGGAGCTGTTTTTT. It is translated as CASSWGQLTGELFF.

This chain connects TRBV28 to TRBJ2-5, with D possibly TRBD2 on 6 matching bases. Germline V gene sequence: CDR1 MDHEN, CDR2 SYDVKM. V lost 4 bases and J 5 bases, leaving 20 bases between the germline ends. CDR3 size: 16 residues. The CDR3 reads CASSSTIAEGPETQYF. The DNA of the CDR3 is TGTGCCAGCAGTTCCACGATAGCGGAAGGGCCGGAGACCCAGTACTTC.

The CDR3, as DNA: TGTGCCAGCAGTCTCCGCCCGATGCTACCGAAAGGCTACACCTTC. Amino acids: CASSLRPMLPKGYTF. The chain joins TRBV27 to TRBJ1-2; D ambiguous. Trimming removed 5 bases at V and 8 bases at J, with 21 bases between. This CDR3 region has 15 residues. The germline V gene has CDR1 MNHEY and CDR2 SMNVEV (reference sequence).

V gene TRBV6-2 or TRBV6-3 combines with J gene TRBJ1-5, with TRBD1 as a possible D gene (6 bases). Germline CDR1 MNHEY, CDR2 SVGEGT. This CDR3 region has 19 residues. Trimming shortened V by 2 bases and J by 6 bases, and 26 bases separated the two germline ends. CDR3 DNA: TGTGCCAGCAGTTACGCCAGGGGTCGTTCGGTCCGGGGCTCTCAGCCCCAGCATTTT. Amino acid sequence: CASSYARGRSVRGSQPQHF.

V is TRBV7-9 and J is TRBJ1-1, with no clear D. Looked up from germline, CDR1 is SEHNR and CDR2 is FQNEAQ (reference sequence). Trimming pared 2 bases from V and 3 bases from J, leaving 4 bases between. This CDR3 comprises 12 residues. This CDR3 is CASSLFHTEAFF. DNA of the CDR3: TGTGCCAGCAGCTTATTCCACACTGAAGCTTTCTTT.

The sample holds a few counts of this clonotype. V and J are TRBV6-1 and TRBJ1-4; the match to TRBD1 covers 9 bases. Germline V gene sequence: CDR1 MNHNS, CDR2 SASEGT. The trim removed 7 bases at V and 8 bases at J, leaving 8 bases unmatched. This CDR3 contains 14 residues. CDR3 DNA sequence: TGTGCCAGCATCCCAACAGGGGGCTTAGAAAAACTGTTTTTT. Translated, it gives CASIPTGGLEKLFF.

The chain links TRBV3-1 to TRBJ2-2, with D hard to call. The CDR3 has 17 amino acids. Trimming stripped 0 bases from V and 1 base from J, with 12 bases between. CDR1 is LGHDT and CDR2 is YNNKEL in the germline V gene (reference sequence). CDR3 DNA: TGTGCCAGCAGCCAAGATCTAGTCAGGAGGAACACCGGGGAGCTGTTTTTT. Its translation: CASSQDLVRRNTGELFF.

The rearrangement joins TRBV5-3 to TRBJ2-3; D perhaps matches TRBD2 (6 bases). TRBV5-3 is sorted into the ORF group, with uncertain function. The germline V and J ends were trimmed by 8 bases and 3 bases, with 19 bases remaining between them. This CDR3 spans 15 amino acids. CDR3 coding DNA: TGTGCCAGCAGCCTCTTTTACCGGGGGACAGATACGCAGTATTTT. Protein product: CASSLFYRGTDTQYF.

CDR3 sequence (DNA): TGCGCCAGCAGTGATCCCAAGGGGGCAAACACTGAAGCTTTCTTT. It specifies CASSDPKGANTEAFF. This rearrangement joins TRBV10-2 to TRBJ1-1; 7 bases are a match to TRBD1. The germline gives CDR1 WSHSY, CDR2 SAAADI. The J segment lost 2 bases and the V segment lost 3 bases, leaving 6 bases of the junction unmatched. The CDR3 is 15 amino acids.

The rearrangement joins TRBV28 to TRBJ2-1; D gene ambiguous. This CDR3 comprises 13 residues. Germline assignment: CDR1 MDHEN and CDR2 SYDVKM. The ends were cut back, 3 bases at V and 7 bases at J, with 10 bases in the middle. The CDR3 sequence is CASSFRLMNEQFF. For the CDR3, the DNA is TGTGCCAGCAGTTTTCGACTCATGAATGAGCAGTTCTTC.

As concerns this clonotype: A much larger clone differs from this one at a single base, so this may be a read error. The chain employs TRBV19 and TRBJ2-3; D is unclear. This CDR3 is 14 amino acids long. Germline loops: CDR1 LNHDA, CDR2 SQIVND (reference sequence). The CDR3: CASSIIQSTATQYF. Here the CDR3 DNA reads TGTGCCAGTAGTATCATCCAGTCCACAGCTACGCAGTATTTT.

This clonotype was detected only a few times. The chain joins TRBV5-4 to TRBJ2-7; TRBD1 aligns across 8 bases. V shed 4 bases, J shed 2 bases, and the junction held 5 bases outside the gene matches. There are 14 residues in the CDR3. The germline gives CDR1 SGHNT, CDR2 YYREEE (reference sequence). In DNA form, the CDR3 reads TGTGCCAGCAGCCAGGGGGCAGGTACCTACGAGCAGTACTTC. Its protein product is CASSQGAGTYEQYF. The full variable domain, rest sourced from reference TRBV5-4 and TRBJ2-7, is ETGVTQSPTHLIKTRGQQVTLRCSSQSGHNTVSWYQQALGQGPQFIFQYYREEENGRGNFPPRFSGLQFPNYSSELNVNALELDDSALYLCASSQGAGTYEQYFGPGTRLTVT.

J is TRBJ2-7 and V is TRBV18; 9 nucleotides line up with TRBD1. J lost 0 bases, V lost 4 bases, and 4 bases had no gene match. CDR1 and CDR2 (germline): KGHSH, LQKENI. The CDR3 is 15 amino acids. CDR3 sequence: CASSLDRGNSYEQYF. CDR3 sequence (DNA): TGTGCCAGCTCACTGGACAGGGGTAACTCCTACGAGCAGTACTTC.

In this sample, this clonotype turned up many times. The chain combines TRBV4-3 with TRBJ2-3, with D possibly being TRBD2 (6 bases). The CDR3 consists of 15 residues. V gave up 0 bases and J gave up 4 bases, with 11 bases separating them. Per germline, CDR1 LGHNA and CDR2 YSLEER. This chain's CDR3 is CASSQDSGGPDTQYF. The DNA for the CDR3 is TGCGCCAGCAGCCAAGATAGTGGAGGGCCAGATACGCAGTATTTT.

This clonotype was recorded a few times. The rearrangement joins TRBV12-3 or TRBV12-4 to TRBJ2-3; no reliable D call. This CDR3 has 16 amino acids. V lost 5 bases and J lost 3, with 18 bases in between. The CDR3 nucleotides are TGTGCCAGCAGTGCCCGGGCCTACCTCGGGACAGATACGCAGTATTTT. Its protein is CASSARAYLGTDTQYF.

This clonotype was seen a handful of times. A junction boundary mismatches the germline segment, possibly from a read error. This chain connects TRBV6-1 to TRBJ2-5; no reliable D call. Germline CDR1 MNHNS, CDR2 SASEGT. CDR3 size: 14 residues. The CDR3 sequence: CTSRTTRYQETQYF. CDR3 sequence (DNA): TGTACCAGCAGAACAACAAGGTACCAAGAGACCCAGTACTTC.

Note on this clonotype: A much larger clone sits a single nucleotide away, making a read error possible. The chain carries TRBV20-1 and TRBJ1-1; possible D gene TRBD1, 6 bases. The CDR3 has 18 residues. The germline V gene encodes CDR1 DFQATT and CDR2 SNEGSKA (reference sequence). Here the CDR3 DNA reads TGCAGTGCAGTGGACAGTCGAAACAATATTTACATGAACACTGGAGCTTTCTTT. As protein: CSAVDSRNNIYMNTGAFF.

In this sample, this clonotype turned up a few times. The chain recombines TRBV13 with TRBJ2-6, with D unresolved. From germline, CDR1 is PRHDT and CDR2 FYEKMQ (reference sequence). The CDR3 runs to 16 residues. Trimming stripped 2 bases from V and 0 bases from J, with 8 bases between. The CDR3 here is CASSLTPVSGANVLTF. CDR3 nucleotide sequence: TGTGCCAGCAGCTTAACCCCGGTCTCTGGGGCCAACGTCCTGACTTTC.

This clonotype has more than one count but fewer than ten. In nucleotides, the CDR3 is TGTGCCAGCAGCTTAGATGAGGGGAAAAGCTCCTACGAGCAGTACTTC. Translation: CASSLDEGKSSYEQYF. The gene calls are TRBV7-8 and TRBJ2-7, with D perhaps matching TRBD1 or TRBD2 (5 bases each). The germline V gene has CDR1 SGHVS and CDR2 FQNEAQ. This CDR3 is built from 16 residues. V dropped 1 base and J dropped 0 bases, with 13 bases sitting between them.

As concerns this clonotype: A read error may be the cause here, since a much bigger clone is one base away. The limits of the CDR3 on the DNA are not certain, so only TCRdb's listed CDR3 is given. This chain's CDR3 is CASSVAPGTNYERYF. The gene calls are TRBV9 and TRBJ2-7; the table calls TRBD2, which could not be checked here. Per germline, CDR1 SGDLS and CDR2 YYNGEE. The length of the CDR3 is 15 amino acids, counting both ends.

The table lists this clonotype with many counts. The rearrangement links TRBV9 to TRBJ2-7, with no clear D. The germline V gene has CDR1 SGDLS and CDR2 YYNGEE. The CDR3 is 13 amino acids. With 4 bases removed from V and 5 bases from J, the gap between germline ends came to 13 bases. The CDR3 loop is CASSPHSANEQYF. CDR3 nucleotides: TGTGCCAGCAGCCCCCATAGTGCGAACGAGCAGTACTTC.

This clonotype turned up a few times. The rearrangement uses TRBV27 and TRBJ2-7; 7 bases align to TRBD1. Germline V gene sequence: CDR1 MNHEY, CDR2 SMNVEV (reference sequence). V was pared by 5 bases and J by 3 bases, with 10 bases of the junction left unmatched. The CDR3 is 15 amino acids. The CDR3 DNA sequence: TGTGCCAGCAGTCATCCTCGACAGGGTGACTACGAGCAGTACTTC. Residues: CASSHPRQGDYEQYF.

The CDR3 nucleotides are TGTGCCACAACGGCCCGGGACATCCCTTTATCTTTCTTT. Encoded protein: CATTARDIPLSFF. V is TRBV7-9 and J is TRBJ1-1; a possible D gene is TRBD1 (6 bases). Looked up from germline, CDR1 is SEHNR and CDR2 is FQNEAQ (reference sequence). The CDR3 has 13 residues. V was shortened by 10 bases and J by 12 bases, with 24 bases between the two germline ends.

The V gene is TRBV27, the J gene TRBJ2-3, with TRBD1 matching over 7 bases. The CDR3 has 16 residues. V lost 3 bases, J lost 2 bases, and 8 bases stayed unmatched. Germline CDR1 MNHEY, CDR2 SMNVEV (reference sequence). The DNA for the CDR3 is TGTGCCAGCAGTTTCTTCGGACAGGCCAACACAGATACGCAGTATTTT. As protein: CASSFFGQANTDTQYF.

This clonotype was seen many times. The V call is TRBV6-5, the J call TRBJ2-7; 8 bases line up with TRBD2. The germline gives CDR1 MNHEY, CDR2 SVGAGI. V trimming: 6 bases; J trimming: 2 bases; junction bases outside the gene matches: 6. This CDR3 has 14 residues. In nucleotides, the CDR3 is TGTGCCAGCAGCACGGGGGGGCCCGCCTACGAGCAGTACTTC. Translation gives CASSTGGPAYEQYF.

There are a few counts of this clonotype. The chain recombines TRBV7-9 with TRBJ2-2; no firm D call. The length of the CDR3 is 15 residues. Per germline, CDR1 SEHNR and CDR2 FQNEAQ (reference sequence). The V gene lost 2 bases and the J gene lost 1 base, with 8 bases spanning the gap. The CDR3, as DNA: TGTGCCAGCAGCTTACTCAGGCAGAACACCGGGGAGCTGTTTTTT. It yields the protein CASSLLRQNTGELFF.

This clonotype was picked up a small number of times. The chain uses TRBV30 and TRBJ2-1; perhaps TRBD2 as D (5 bases). V lost 1 base, J lost 7 bases, and 5 bases lay in between. The CDR3 has 11 residues. The germline CDR1 and CDR2 sequences are GTSNPN and SVGIG (reference sequence). The DNA of the CDR3 is TGTGCCTGGAGTGCGGGAAATGAGCAGTTCTTC. It translates to CAWSAGNEQFF.

The chain carries TRBV7-9 and TRBJ2-7; TRBD1 matches at 9 bases. Germline V gene lookup returns CDR1 SEHNR and CDR2 FQNEAQ (reference sequence). CDR3 size: 18 residues. V was clipped by 4 bases and J by 6 bases; unmatched bases: 19. CDR3: CASSYQLYGQGLGIEQYF. The DNA for the CDR3 is TGTGCCAGCAGCTACCAGCTCTACGGACAGGGGCTTGGGATCGAGCAGTACTTC.

As concerns this clonotype: A single base separates this from a much larger clone, so it may be a read error. The chain joins TRBV2 to TRBJ2-3; possible D gene TRBD2, 6 bases. Trimming stripped 4 bases from V and 0 bases from J, with 14 bases between. Per germline, CDR1 SNHLY and CDR2 FYNNEI. The CDR3 length is 16 residues. The CDR3 DNA reads TGTGCCAGCAGTGCGGGGGTTGTGGGTAGCACAGATACGCAGTATTTT. Its translation is CASSAGVVGSTDTQYF.

A few counts support this clonotype. The chain employs TRBV3-1 and TRBJ1-1, with a possible D match to TRBD1 (6 bases). The CDR3 totals 15 residues. V lost 6 bases and J 5 bases, leaving 19 bases between the germline ends. The V gene's germline CDR1 is LGHDT and CDR2 YNNKEL (reference sequence). The CDR3, as DNA: TGTGCCAGCAGTCTATATCAGGGGCCGAAAACTGAAGCTTTCTTT. Its translation is CASSLYQGPKTEAFF.